This T cell receptor (beta chain) was documented in a study of blood T cell repertoires in COVID-19. The count of this clone is one. Produced via immunoSEQ multiplex PCR; TCRdb's table is partial and in-frame only. The sample shows roughly 280,000 clones, around 90% of them seen only once. This CDR3 is built from 16 residues. Germline V gene sequence: CDR1 SGHRS, CDR2 YFSETQ. The V end was cut by 3 bases, the J end by 4 bases, with 19 bases between. The material sequenced was PBMCs or T cells enriched from blood (not recorded which). The V and J genes are TRBV5-1 and TRBJ2-5; a possible D gene is TRBD1 (5 bases). The sequence was obtained from a woman in her thirties with acute COVID-19. CDR3 bases: TGCGCCAGCAGCTACGGTCCGGTGGGGCGCGGAGAGACCCAGTACTTC. It encodes CASSYGPVGRGETQYF.